This T cell receptor beta chain was sequenced during a study of T cell changes during pregnancy in multiple sclerosis (dated by TCRdb to between 2017 and 2020). The study in broad terms: The study examined how the T cell repertoire changed over the course of pregnancy in women with multiple sclerosis.

A remark on this clone: Its cognate antigen has yet to be identified. No base quality information exists; no much larger clone differs at one position.

Libraries were made using the immunoSEQ multiplex PCR assay. The immuneACCESS repertoire file appears here via TCRdb, limited to in-frame rearrangements. These files lack a portion of the clones; in checked studies, under half of the deficit traces to unresolved V genes, and the cause of the others is not known. For this sample there are about 93,000 clones; 91% appear just once. The top ten clones comprise about 1.6% of the sample. Here V drops 0 bases and J drops 5 bases, and the junction holds 5 bases not matched to any gene. Via the germline V gene (reference sequence), CDR1 is SGHAT and CDR2 FQDESV. Inclusive of the bounding cysteine and phenylalanine, the CDR3 is 15 residues long. Kept here is only the CDR3 DNA, which spans 45 bases and is read in frame from base 1.

The sample in question was peripheral blood, obtained after pregnancy. Here the chain combines TRBV11-1 and TRBJ2-7; 9 bases in the junction line up with TRBD1. The TCR sequence derives from a female donor in good health, enrolled as a control in a pregnancy study. The CDR3 reads as follows: CASSLAGTGRNEQYF. The bases are TGTGCCAGCAGCTTAGCGGGGACAGGGAGGAACGAGCAGTACTTC. Beyond the CDR3, the reference TRBV11-1 and TRBJ2-7 genes provide the residues; the full variable domain reads: EAEVAQSPRYKITEKSQAVAFWCDPISGHATLYWYRQILGQGPELLVQFQDESVVDDSQLPKDRFSAERLKGVDSTLKIQPAELGDSAMYLCASSLAGTGRNEQYFGPGTRLTVT.